The TCR beta chain under discussion was sequenced for a study of Graves' ophthalmopathy and Graves' hyperthyroidism. The V gene's germline CDR1 is ENHRY and CDR2 SYGVKD. Trimming shortened V by 11 bases and J by 5 bases, and 15 bases separated the two germline ends. CDR3 length: 12 amino acids. This clonotype was found many times. Its target is not known. The TCR beta CDR3 regions underwent amplification from RNA transcripts. The first-round RT-PCR employed HTBI primers together with the Qiagen OneStep RT-PCR kit. A multiplex PCR was then performed as the second round. TCRdb recomputed calls from the multiplex PCR reads with MiXCR, one row per CDR3 protein. The sample consists of more than 300,000 distinct CDR3 sequences, about 18% of them appearing once. Study-level findings and limits: Most expanded clonotypes in thyroid above 0.001 frequency also showed up in blood. The model's prediction of ophthalmopathy progression had around 70% sensitivity and around 72% specificity.

Hyperthyroidism counted as stable given no ophthalmopathy within 18 months of follow-up. The TCR was taken from an adult woman with stable Graves' hyperthyroidism. The chain has TRBV10-3 and TRBJ1-2; perhaps TRBD1 as D (6 bases). The sequencing input was peripheral blood. DNA of the CDR3: TGTGCCTTCGGACAGCCTGGATATGGCTACACCTTC. Its protein is CAFGQPGYGYTF.